This passage covers 5 T cell receptor beta chains from one sample sequenced in a study of blood T cell repertoires in COVID-19. Produced via immunoSEQ multiplex PCR; TCRdb's table is partial and in-frame only. This table has 200,000 to 250,000 clones, under 90% appearing once. The sequencing input was PBMCs or T cells enriched from blood (not recorded which). All receptors come from a man between 60 and 75 years old who had recovered from COVID-19.

The genes are TRBV5-6 and TRBJ2-5; TRBD1 aligns across 7 bases. This CDR3 comprises 14 residues. The ends lost 4 bases at V and 4 bases at J; junction bases unmatched: 7. From germline, CDR1 is SGHDT and CDR2 YYEEEE. This CDR3 reads CASSIPGQIETQYF. CDR3 nucleotides: TGTGCCAGCAGCATTCCGGGACAGATAGAGACCCAGTACTTC.

This sequence joins TRBV19 and TRBJ2-1; 10 bases are a match to TRBD1. CDR1 is LNHDA and CDR2 is SQIVND in the germline V gene (reference sequence). This CDR3 contains 16 residues. V shed 4 bases and J 8 bases; nucleotides not matched to a gene: 11. The CDR3 region has the DNA TGTGCCAGTAGTACCACCCCGGGACAGGGGTGGGATGAGCAGTTCTTC. Amino acids: CASSTTPGQGWDEQFF.

The chain carries TRBV6-5 and TRBJ1-6; 7 bases are a match to TRBD1. V trimming: 10 bases; J trimming: 8 bases; junction bases outside the gene matches: 14. The CDR3 length is 15 residues. Germline lookup yields CDR1 MNHEY and CDR2 SVGAGI. Here the CDR3 reads CATGRSGQADSPLHF. For the CDR3, the DNA is TGTGCCACCGGGCGTTCAGGACAGGCGGATTCACCCCTCCACTTT.

This clone was seen once. This chain uses TRBV7-2 with TRBJ1-5, with 7 positions matching TRBD1. This CDR3 is built from 15 residues. Trimming cost V 5 bases and J 5 bases; bases outside gene matches: 9. Germline loops: CDR1 SGHTA, CDR2 FQGNSA. The CDR3 DNA is TGTGCCAGCAGCCTCGACAGGGCCAGATATCAGCCCCAGCATTTT. Translated, it gives CASSLDRARYQPQHF.

This chain connects TRBV4-3 to TRBJ1-1; D call uncertain. Germline CDR1 reads LGHNA; CDR2 reads YSLEER. Trimming left V 4 bases short and J 3 bases short, with 9 bases between. The CDR3 covers 13 residues. The CDR3 region has the DNA TGCGCCAGCAGCCTCGACGGGTACACTGAAGCTTTCTTT. Amino acids: CASSLDGYTEAFF.